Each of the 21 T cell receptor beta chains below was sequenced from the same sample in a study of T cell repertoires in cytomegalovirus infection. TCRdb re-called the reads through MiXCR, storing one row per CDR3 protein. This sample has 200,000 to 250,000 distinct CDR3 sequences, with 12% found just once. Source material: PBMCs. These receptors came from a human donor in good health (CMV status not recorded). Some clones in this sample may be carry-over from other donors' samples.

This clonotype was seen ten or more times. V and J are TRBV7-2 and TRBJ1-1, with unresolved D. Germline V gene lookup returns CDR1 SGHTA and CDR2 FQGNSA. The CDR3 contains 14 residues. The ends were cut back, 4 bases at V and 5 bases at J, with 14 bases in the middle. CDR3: CASSWAPGGTEAFF. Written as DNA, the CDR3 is TGTGCCAGCAGCTGGGCGCCCGGTGGAACTGAAGCTTTCTTT.

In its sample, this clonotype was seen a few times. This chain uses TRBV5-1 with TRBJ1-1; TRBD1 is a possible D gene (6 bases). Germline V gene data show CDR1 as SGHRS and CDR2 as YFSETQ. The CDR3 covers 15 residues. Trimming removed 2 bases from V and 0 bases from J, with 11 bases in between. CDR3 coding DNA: TGCGCCAGCAGCTTATCACAGGGATTGAACACTGAAGCTTTCTTT. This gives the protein CASSLSQGLNTEAFF.

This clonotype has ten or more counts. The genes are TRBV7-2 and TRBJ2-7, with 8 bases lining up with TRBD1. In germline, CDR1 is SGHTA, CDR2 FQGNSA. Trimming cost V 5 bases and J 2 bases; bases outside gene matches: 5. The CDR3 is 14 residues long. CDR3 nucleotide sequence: TGTGCCAGCAGCGAAGACAGGGGTCCCTACGAGCAGTACTTC. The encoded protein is CASSEDRGPYEQYF.

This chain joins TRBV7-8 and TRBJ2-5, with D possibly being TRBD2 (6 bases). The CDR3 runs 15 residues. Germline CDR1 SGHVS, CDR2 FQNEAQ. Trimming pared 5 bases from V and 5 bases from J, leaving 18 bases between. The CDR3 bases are TGTGCCAGCAGCCCCAGGAGCGGGTCGGCGGAGACCCAGTACTTC. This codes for CASSPRSGSAETQYF. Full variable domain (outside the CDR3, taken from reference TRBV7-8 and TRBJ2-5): GAGVSQSPRYKVAKRGQDVALRCDPISGHVSLFWYQQALGQGPEFLTYFQNEAQLDKSGLPSDRFFAERPEGSVSTLKIQRTQQEDSAVYLCASSPRSGSAETQYFGPGTRLLVL.

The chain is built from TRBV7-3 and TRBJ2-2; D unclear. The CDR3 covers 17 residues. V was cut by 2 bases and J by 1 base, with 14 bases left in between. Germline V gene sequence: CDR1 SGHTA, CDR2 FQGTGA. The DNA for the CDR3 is TGTGCCAGCAGCTTAGTCAGTGACCCCCTGAACACCGGGGAGCTGTTTTTT. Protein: CASSLVSDPLNTGELFF.

The CDR3 here is CASSLWDGEQFF. CDR3 in DNA: TGCGCCAGCAGCCTCTGGGACGGGGAGCAGTTCTTC. The chain has TRBV5-1 and TRBJ2-1; D is possibly TRBD1 or TRBD2 (5 bases each). The CDR3 runs to 12 residues. Germline CDR1 SGHRS, CDR2 YFSETQ. V shed 4 bases and J shed 10 bases, with 12 bases lying between them.

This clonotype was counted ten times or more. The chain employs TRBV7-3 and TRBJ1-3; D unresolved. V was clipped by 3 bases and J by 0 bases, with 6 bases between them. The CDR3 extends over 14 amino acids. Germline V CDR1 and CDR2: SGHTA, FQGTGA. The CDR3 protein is CASSLGSSGNTIYF. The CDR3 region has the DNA TGTGCCAGCAGCTTGGGGTCCTCTGGAAACACCATATATTTT. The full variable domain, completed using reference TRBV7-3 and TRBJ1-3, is GAGVSQTPSNKVTEKGKYVELRCDPISGHTALYWYRQSLGQGPEFLIYFQGTGAADDSGLPNDRFFAVRPEGSVSTLKIQRTERGDSAVYLCASSLGSSGNTIYFGEGSWLTVV.

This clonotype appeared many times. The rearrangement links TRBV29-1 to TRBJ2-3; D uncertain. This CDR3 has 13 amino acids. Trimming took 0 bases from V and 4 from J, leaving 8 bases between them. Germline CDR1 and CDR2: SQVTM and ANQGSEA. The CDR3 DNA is TGCAGCGTTGAAGAGGCTGGCCCAGATACGCAGTATTTT. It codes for CSVEEAGPDTQYF.

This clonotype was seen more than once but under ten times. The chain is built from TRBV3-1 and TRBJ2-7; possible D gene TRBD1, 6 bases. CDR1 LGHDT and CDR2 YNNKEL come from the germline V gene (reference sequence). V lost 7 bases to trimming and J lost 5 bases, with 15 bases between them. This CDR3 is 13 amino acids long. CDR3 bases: TGTGCCAGCATGAGAGGGGGTTATAACGAGCAGTACTTC. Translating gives CASMRGGYNEQYF.

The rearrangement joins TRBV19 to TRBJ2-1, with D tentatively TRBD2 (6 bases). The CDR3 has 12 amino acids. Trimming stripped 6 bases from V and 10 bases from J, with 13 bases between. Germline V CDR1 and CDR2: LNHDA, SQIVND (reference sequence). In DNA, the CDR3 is TGTGCCAGTAGCCCAAACGGGGGAGAGCAGTTCTTC. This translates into CASSPNGGEQFF.

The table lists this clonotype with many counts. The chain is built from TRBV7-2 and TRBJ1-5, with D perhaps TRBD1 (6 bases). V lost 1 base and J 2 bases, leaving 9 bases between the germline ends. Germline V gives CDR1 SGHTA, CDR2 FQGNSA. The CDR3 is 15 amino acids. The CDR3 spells CASSLEGGGNQPQHF. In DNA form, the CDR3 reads TGTGCCAGCAGCTTAGAAGGGGGTGGCAATCAGCCCCAGCATTTT.

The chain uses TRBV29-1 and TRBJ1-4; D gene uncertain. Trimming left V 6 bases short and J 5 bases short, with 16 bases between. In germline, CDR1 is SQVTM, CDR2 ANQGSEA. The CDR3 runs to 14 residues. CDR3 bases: TGCAGCGTGCAAGACGGGAATCGGAATGAAAAACTGTTTTTT. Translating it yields CSVQDGNRNEKLFF.

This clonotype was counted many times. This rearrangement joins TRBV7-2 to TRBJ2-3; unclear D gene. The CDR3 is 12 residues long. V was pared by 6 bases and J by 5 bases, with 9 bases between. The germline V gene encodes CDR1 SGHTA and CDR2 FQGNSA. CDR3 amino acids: CASSEGGDTQYF. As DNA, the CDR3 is TGTGCCAGCAGTGAAGGTGGAGATACGCAGTATTTT.

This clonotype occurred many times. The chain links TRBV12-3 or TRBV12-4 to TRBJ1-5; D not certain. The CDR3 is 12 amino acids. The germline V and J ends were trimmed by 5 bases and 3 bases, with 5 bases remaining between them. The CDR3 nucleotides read TGTGCCAGCAGTGGGAACAATCAGCCCCAGCATTTT. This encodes CASSGNNQPQHF.

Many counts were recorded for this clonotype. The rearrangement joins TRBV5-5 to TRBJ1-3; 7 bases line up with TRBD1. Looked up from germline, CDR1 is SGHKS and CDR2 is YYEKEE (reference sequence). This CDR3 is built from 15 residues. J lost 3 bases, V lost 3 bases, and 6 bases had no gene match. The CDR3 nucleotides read TGTGCCAGCAGCTCGACTGACAGGGTTGGAAACACCATATATTTT. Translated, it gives CASSSTDRVGNTIYF.

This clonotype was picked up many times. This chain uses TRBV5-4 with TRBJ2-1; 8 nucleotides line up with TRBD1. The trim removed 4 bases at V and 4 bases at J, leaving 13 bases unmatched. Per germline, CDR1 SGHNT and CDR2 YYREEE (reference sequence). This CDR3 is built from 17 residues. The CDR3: CASSLDQGAASYNEQFF. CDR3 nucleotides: TGTGCCAGCAGCCTAGACCAGGGGGCTGCCTCATACAATGAGCAGTTCTTC.

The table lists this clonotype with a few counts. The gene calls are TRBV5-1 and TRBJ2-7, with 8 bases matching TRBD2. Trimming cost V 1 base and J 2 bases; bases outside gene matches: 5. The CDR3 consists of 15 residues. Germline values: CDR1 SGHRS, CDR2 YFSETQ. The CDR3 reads CASSLSAGETYEQYF. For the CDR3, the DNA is TGCGCCAGCAGCTTGTCAGCGGGAGAGACCTACGAGCAGTACTTC.

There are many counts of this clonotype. CDR3 region: CATQDRLEQYF. In DNA, the CDR3 is TGTGCCACCCAAGACAGGCTCGAGCAGTACTTC. This chain links TRBV27 with TRBJ2-7; TRBD1 might be the D (6 bases). Germline V gene data show CDR1 as MNHEY and CDR2 as SMNVEV (reference sequence). This CDR3 spans 11 amino acids. With 10 bases removed from V and 6 bases from J, the gap between germline ends came to 13 bases.

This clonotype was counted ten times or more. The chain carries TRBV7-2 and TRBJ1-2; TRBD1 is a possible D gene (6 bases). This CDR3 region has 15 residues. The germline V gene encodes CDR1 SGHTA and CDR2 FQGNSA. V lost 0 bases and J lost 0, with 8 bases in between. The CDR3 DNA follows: TGTGCCAGCAGCTTAGCACAGGGAGCTAACTATGGCTACACCTTC. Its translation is CASSLAQGANYGYTF.

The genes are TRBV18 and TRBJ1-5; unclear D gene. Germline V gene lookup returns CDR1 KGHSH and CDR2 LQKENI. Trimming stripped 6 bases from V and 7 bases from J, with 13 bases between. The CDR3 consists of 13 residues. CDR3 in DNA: TGTGCCAGCTCTACGGGAGGAGAACAGCCCCAGCATTTT. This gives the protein CASSTGGEQPQHF.

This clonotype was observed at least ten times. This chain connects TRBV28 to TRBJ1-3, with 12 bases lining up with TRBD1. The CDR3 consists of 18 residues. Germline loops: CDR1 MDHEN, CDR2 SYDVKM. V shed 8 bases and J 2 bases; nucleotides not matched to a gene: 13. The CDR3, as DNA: TGTGCCAGCCGCGGAGGGACAGGGGGCGCCGGGACTGGAAACACCATATATTTT. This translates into CASRGGTGGAGTGNTIYF.